A selection of T cell receptor beta chains follows, all from one sample in a study of T cell responses to AZD1222 COVID-19 vaccine. Assay used: immunoSEQ multiplex PCR; TCRdb lists only in-frame clones, some missing. This repertoire shows 95,000 to 100,000 clones, almost 90% found once; its top ten account for about 17%. The sample was peripheral blood, taken 28 days after the second AZD1222 dose. Every receptor here comes from an adult who received the AZD1222 COVID-19 vaccine. CDR3s include the opening cysteine and the closing phenylalanine or tryptophan. A D gene is named only where the DNA matches it firmly. A row's size may be missing; if present it is once, few, many or a size class.

TRBJ2-5	TRBD2	NA	TRBV6-5	15	TGTGCCAGCAGAGACAAGCGGGAGGGGGGAGAGACCCAGTACTTC	CASRDKREGGETQYF
TRBJ1-6	NA	NA	TRBV10-3	11	TGTGCCATCAGCGATAATTCACCCCTCCACTTT	CAISDNSPLHF
TRBJ2-3	TRBD1	NA	TRBV6-5	15	TGTGCCAGCAGCCTCGACAGGGGGAGCACAGATACGCAGTATTTT	CASSLDRGSTDTQYF
TRBJ2-7	TRBD1	once	TRBV28	17	TGTGCCAGCAGTCCCCTGGGCAAGGGGGCGGCGGATTACGAGCAGTACTTC	CASSPLGKGAADYEQYF
TRBJ1-5	NA	few	TRBV28	15	TGTGCCAGCAGTTTCTCCGGGGGTAGCAATCAGCCCCAGCATTTT	CASSFSGGSNQPQHF
TRBJ2-2	TRBD2	NA	TRBV7-8	18	TGTGCCAGCAGCCCTGTGACTAGCGGGAGGGCCCCCACCGGGGAGCTGTTTTTT	CASSPVTSGRAPTGELFF
TRBJ2-7	NA	NA	TRBV7-9	13	TGTGCCAGCAGCTTTGCTCGAGCCGGTGAGCAGTACTTC	CASSFARAGEQYF
TRBJ2-5	NA	NA	TRBV5-1	14	TGCGCCAGCAGTCTGGACAGTGGGCGGGAGACCCAGTACTTC	CASSLDSGRETQYF
TRBJ2-3	TRBD2	NA	TRBV3-1/TRBV3-2	12	TGTGCCAGCAGCCTTTTTAGCGGGAAGCAGTATTTT	CASSLFSGKQYF
TRBJ1-2	NA	once	TRBV20-1	13	TGCAGTGCTAGTATCTCGGGAAACTATGGCTACACCTTC	CSASISGNYGYTF
TRBJ2-1	TRBD2	NA	TRBV29-1	12	TGCAGCGTCCAGACTAGCGGGAATGAGCAGTTCTTC	CSVQTSGNEQFF
TRBJ1-3	NA	NA	TRBV4-2	16	TGTGCCAGCAGCCAAGATCAGGGGTACTCTGGAAACACCATATATTTT	CASSQDQGYSGNTIYF
TRBJ2-4	NA	few	TRBV15	16	TGTGCCACCAGCAGAGATAATGGGAGAGCCAAAAACATTCAGTACTTC	CATSRDNGRAKNIQYF
TRBJ2-1	TRBD2	NA	TRBV19	14	TGTGCCATAGGATCTAGCGGGAGAGTGGATGAGCAGTTCTTC	CAIGSSGRVDEQFF
TRBJ1-2	NA	NA	TRBV28	11	TGTGCCAGCGGCAGCTATACGGGCTACACCTTC	CASGSYTGYTF
TRBJ2-7	NA	few	TRBV7-3	15	TGTGCCAGCAGCTTAAACGGGGGTAGGGACTACGAGCAGTACTTC	CASSLNGGRDYEQYF
TRBJ1-1	TRBD1	NA	TRBV30	15	TGTGCCTGGAGTGGCGGACAGGGAATCCGAACTGAAGCTTTCTTT	CAWSGGQGIRTEAFF
TRBJ2-3	TRBD2	once	TRBV6-1	16	TGTGCCAGCAGTGAAAGAGGTCCTAGCGGGACAGATACGCAGTATTTT	CASSERGPSGTDTQYF
TRBJ1-2	TRBD1	NA	TRBV28	10	TGTGCCAGCAGTTCTGCCGGGACAGACTTC	CASSSAGTDF
TRBJ1-3	NA	NA	TRBV4-1	19	TGCGCCAGCAGCCAAGTCCGCTTCCCCGGGAGAAGCTCTGGAAACACCATATATTTT	CASSQVRFPGRSSGNTIYF
TRBJ1-1	NA	NA	TRBV27	13	TGTGCCAGCAGTTTTTACATGAACACTGAAGCTTTCTTT	CASSFYMNTEAFF
TRBJ2-1	TRBD2	NA	TRBV6-5	15	TGTGCCAGCAGTCGACTAGCGGGGGGAGGAGGTGAGCAGTTCTTC	CASSRLAGGGGEQFF
TRBJ2-5	TRBD2	NA	TRBV5-4	15	TGTGCCAGCAGCTTGGAACCTACTAGCGACGGGACCCAGTACTTC	CASSLEPTSDGTQYF
TRBJ1-2	TRBD1	NA	TRBV11-2	15	TGTGCCAGCAGCTTAGCGGGACAGGACCTCTATGGCTACACCTTC	CASSLAGQDLYGYTF
TRBJ2-1	TRBD2	NA	TRBV18	17	TGTGCCAGCTCAACCCGGGATGGACTAGCGGGTAACAATGAGCAGTTCTTC	CASSTRDGLAGNNEQFF
TRBJ2-6	NA	NA	TRBV19	14	TGTGCCAGTAGTCTGTATTCAGGGGCCAACGTCCTGACTTTC	CASSLYSGANVLTF
TRBJ2-5	TRBD1	NA	TRBV7-7	15	TGTGCCAGCAGCTCAGGGGGCCTGTCCCAAGAGACCCAGTACTTC	CASSSGGLSQETQYF
TRBJ1-1	NA	once	TRBV30	13	TGTGCCTGGAGTGTAGGAAAGAGCACTGAAGCTTTCTTT	CAWSVGKSTEAFF
TRBJ2-5	NA	NA	TRBV11-1	12	TGTGCCAGCAGCTTACAGCGGGAGACCCAGTACTTC	CASSLQRETQYF
TRBJ2-7	TRBD2	NA	TRBV19	14	TGTGCCAGTAGTGAGGGACTAGCAGGTCTCGAGCAGTACTTC	CASSEGLAGLEQYF
TRBJ2-7	TRBD2	NA	TRBV28	16	TGTGCCAGCAGCCCCCCCGCGGGGGGGCAACTTTACGAGCAGTACTTC	CASSPPAGGQLYEQYF
TRBJ2-5	NA	NA	TRBV29-1	13	TGCAGCGTTTTTGGCTTTTCCAAAGAGACCCAGTACTTC	CSVFGFSKETQYF
TRBJ1-3	NA	NA	TRBV2	14	TGTGCCAGCGTACAGGTCCTCTCTGGAAACACCATATATTTT	CASVQVLSGNTIYF
TRBJ2-3	TRBD1	NA	TRBV30	15	TGTGCCTGGGGTATTCGGACAGGGGGCACAGATACGCAGTATTTT	CAWGIRTGGTDTQYF
TRBJ1-1	NA	NA	TRBV5-1	14	TGCGCCAGCAGCTTTGGCATTTTGAACACTGAAGCTTTCTTT	CASSFGILNTEAFF
TRBJ1-3	NA	NA	TRBV28	14	TGTGCCAGCAGTTTATCAGGGCAAGGAAACACCATATATTTT	CASSLSGQGNTIYF
TRBJ2-7	NA	once	TRBV10-3	14	TGTGCCATAGCTTCGACGGAGAGCTCCTACGAGCAGTACTTC	CAIASTESSYEQYF